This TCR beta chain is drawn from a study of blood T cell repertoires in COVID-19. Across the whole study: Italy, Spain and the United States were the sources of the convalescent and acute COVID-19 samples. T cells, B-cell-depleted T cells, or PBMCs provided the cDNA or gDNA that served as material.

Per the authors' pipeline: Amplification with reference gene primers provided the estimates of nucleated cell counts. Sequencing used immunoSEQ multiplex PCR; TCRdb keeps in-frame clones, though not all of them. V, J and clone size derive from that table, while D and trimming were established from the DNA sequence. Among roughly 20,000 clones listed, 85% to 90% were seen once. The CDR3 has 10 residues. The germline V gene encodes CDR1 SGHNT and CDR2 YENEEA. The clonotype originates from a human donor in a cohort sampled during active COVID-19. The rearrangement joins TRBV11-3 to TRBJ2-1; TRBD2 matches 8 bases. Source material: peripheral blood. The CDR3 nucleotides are TGTGATCCCAGCGGGAGCAAGCAGTTCTTC. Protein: CDPSGSKQFF.